The rows below give T cell receptor beta chains drawn from one sample of a study of T cell clusters in autoimmune cytopenias. TCRdb re-called the multiplex PCR reads, yielding one record per CDR3 amino acid sequence without DNA. In all, the sample yields under 3,500 distinct CDR3 sequences. The sample was peripheral blood. These receptors all stem from a human donor with an autoimmune cytopenia or autoimmune hepatitis (not recorded which). The CDR3 runs from the conserved cysteine through the conserved F or W. Fields, in order: J gene, clone size, V gene, CDR3 protein. Size values are once, few and many counts, or a class for expanded clones, and some rows have none.

TRBJ2-7 | medium-sized | TRBV27 | CASSLSGTGYYYEQYF
TRBJ2-3 | medium-sized | TRBV29-1 | CSVRTGSTDTQYF
TRBJ2-1 | medium-sized | TRBV9 | CASSPMGQGYNEQFF
TRBJ2-7 | medium-sized | TRBV6-5 | CASSRGRGFREQYF
TRBJ2-5 | medium-sized | TRBV7-9 | CASSLIMTSGEETQYF
TRBJ2-3 | medium-sized | TRBV5-6 | CASSLSGVTDTQYF
TRBJ2-5 | medium-sized | TRBV20-1 | CSAMGSEETQYF
TRBJ2-3 | medium-sized | TRBV14 | CASSQDPVGSTVGDTQYF
TRBJ2-7 | medium-sized | TRBV20-1 | CSAPRGSGSWYEQYF
TRBJ2-3 | medium-sized | TRBV6-2/TRBV6-3 | CASSYPLGGTNTDTQYF
TRBJ2-7 | medium-sized | TRBV20-1 | CSARAKIEQYF
TRBJ2-2 | medium-sized | TRBV6-5 | CASRLGQGSRTGELFF
TRBJ1-1 | medium-sized | TRBV19 | CASSVTDTEAFF
TRBJ1-2 | . | TRBV11-2 | CASSSGTTNYGYTF
TRBJ1-2 | medium-sized | TRBV20-1 | CSVYGQFGNYGYTF
TRBJ2-7 | medium-sized | TRBV20-1 | CSTTGDYEQYF
TRBJ1-5 | medium-sized | TRBV19 | CASSILNSNQPQHF
TRBJ1-1 | medium-sized | TRBV7-2 | CASSFRDGSNTEAFF
TRBJ2-3 | medium-sized | TRBV5-4 | CASSWDPTTDTQYF
TRBJ1-5 | medium-sized | TRBV30 | CAWSRGPSNQPQHF
TRBJ2-1 | medium-sized | TRBV24-1 | CATSDPGTSGANEQFF
TRBJ2-1 | medium-sized | TRBV27 | CASRVKGVNEQFF
TRBJ2-1 | medium-sized | TRBV30 | CAWSVPFYEQFF
TRBJ2-3 | medium-sized | TRBV7-9 | CASSLVSPKSDTQYF
TRBJ2-3 | medium-sized | TRBV7-2 | CASSNGGTDTQYF
TRBJ2-7 | medium-sized | TRBV30 | CAWSEADMGSYEQYF
TRBJ1-1 | medium-sized | TRBV6-4 | CASSAGTNTEAFF
TRBJ2-2 | medium-sized | TRBV5-6 | CASSLQGGYTGELFF
TRBJ2-7 | medium-sized | TRBV7-2 | CASSDAGQGWSEQYF
TRBJ2-7 | medium-sized | TRBV20-1 | CSARSGQDQTYEQYF
TRBJ2-1 | medium-sized | TRBV27 | CASSLSLAGGENEQFF
TRBJ1-5 | medium-sized | TRBV5-6 | CASSLAGNNQPQHF
TRBJ2-1 | medium-sized | TRBV20-1 | CSAVRRRFDEQFF
TRBJ2-3 | medium-sized | TRBV6-2/TRBV6-3 | CASSPHERGRTDTQYF
TRBJ2-1 | medium-sized | TRBV30 | CAWSARLQNEQFF
TRBJ1-2 | medium-sized | TRBV25-1 | CASSGDRGPRTPGYTF
TRBJ2-7 | medium-sized | TRBV7-9 | CASSTLPATYEQYF
TRBJ2-5 | medium-sized | TRBV7-3 | CASSLPTGTGKTQYF
TRBJ2-3 | medium-sized | TRBV6-1 | CASSEPRGAATDTQYF
TRBJ2-7 | medium-sized | TRBV30 | CACQTGYEQYF
TRBJ2-2 | medium-sized | TRBV24-1 | CATSDWVVANTGELFF